The 29 T cell receptor beta chains below all came from one sample that was sequenced in a study of cytomegalovirus exposure and HLA in healthy donors (dated by TCRdb to the late 2010s). Library preparation was by the immunoSEQ multiplex PCR assay. A mixture of 60 forward primers for TCR Vbeta segments and 13 reverse primers for TCR Jbeta segments was used in the multiplex PCR. In TCRdb, the immuneACCESS table is reduced to in-frame sequences with V and J assigned. These tables do not hold every clone; where another copy was compared, an unresolved V gene accounts for under half, and the others remain unexplained. The sample records around 140,000 clones, approximately 77% of which are singletons. The ten largest clones represent about 1% of the sample. Sequenced: PBMCs. These receptors all come from a woman aged 60-75 years in good health and CMV-seronegative.

This clone was counted a single time. CDR3 nucleotides: TGTGCCAGCACCCCCCCCAGGGGTGAAAGCTACACCTTC. Protein product: CASTPPRGESYTF. This sequence joins TRBV28 and TRBJ1-2; tentative D call: TRBD1 (6 bases). V lost 7 bases, J lost 9 bases, and 18 bases lay in between. This CDR3 contains 13 residues. CDR1 is MDHEN, CDR2 SYDVKM, per germline.

This chain links TRBV7-3 with TRBJ2-2; D may be TRBD1 (5 bases). V lost 5 bases and J 6 bases, leaving 13 bases between the germline ends. Germline V lookup: CDR1 SGHTA, CDR2 FQGTGA. The CDR3 covers 14 residues. This CDR3 is CASSANQGSGELFF. The CDR3 DNA follows: TGTGCCAGCAGCGCAAACCAGGGTTCCGGGGAGCTGTTTTTT.

The rearrangement joins TRBV14 to TRBJ1-5; 8 positions match TRBD1. This CDR3 is 14 amino acids long. Germline V gene data show CDR1 as SGHDN and CDR2 as FVKESK. V dropped 4 bases and J dropped 2; count of bases not matched to a gene: 1. The CDR3 region is CASSPGQGNQPQHF. CDR3 sequence (DNA): TGTGCCAGCAGCCCGGGACAGGGCAATCAGCCCCAGCATTTT.

The rearrangement uses TRBV5-1 and TRBJ2-1; 11 bases are shared with TRBD2. Germline V CDR1 and CDR2: SGHRS, YFSETQ. The CDR3 has 16 amino acids. The J segment lost 0 bases and the V segment lost 6 bases, leaving 5 bases of the junction unmatched. The CDR3 protein is CASTSGGTSSYNEQFF. The CDR3 DNA reads TGCGCCAGCACTAGCGGGGGGACCAGCTCCTACAATGAGCAGTTCTTC.

The V and J genes are TRBV29-1 and TRBJ2-7; 9 bases line up with TRBD1. The ends lost 7 bases at V and 7 bases at J; junction bases unmatched: 8. This CDR3 is 12 amino acids long. Germline CDR1 SQVTM, CDR2 ANQGSEA. CDR3 loop: CSAGTGPREQYF. In DNA form, the CDR3 reads TGCAGCGCCGGGACAGGGCCTCGGGAGCAGTACTTC.

This rearrangement joins TRBV2 to TRBJ2-7; 10 bases agree with TRBD2. The trim removed 6 bases at V and 3 bases at J, leaving 2 bases unmatched. The germline V gene has CDR1 SNHLY and CDR2 FYNNEI. This CDR3 comprises 13 residues. CDR3 sequence (DNA): TGTGCCAGCAGGCCTAGCGGGAGCTACGAGCAGTACTTC. Translation gives CASRPSGSYEQYF.

The chain has TRBV28 and TRBJ2-7; a possible D gene is TRBD2 (6 bases). The V and J ends lost 5 bases and 2 bases respectively, with 25 bases between them. The CDR3 spans 18 residues. Germline V lookup: CDR1 MDHEN, CDR2 SYDVKM. The CDR3 region has the DNA TGTGCCAGCAGTCGCCCCCTCCACCGGGCTAGCGCTACCTACGAGCAGTACTTC. Amino acids: CASSRPLHRASATYEQYF.

The chain has TRBV28 and TRBJ2-7; 7 bases match TRBD2. V lost 2 bases, J lost 6 bases, and 7 bases stayed unmatched. Germline lookup yields CDR1 MDHEN and CDR2 SYDVKM. This CDR3 has 14 residues. The CDR3 DNA reads as TGTGCCAGCAGTTTAGGGGGAGGGGTGGGCGAGCAGTACTTC. It encodes CASSLGGGVGEQYF.

V gene TRBV28 combines with J gene TRBJ1-1; possible D gene TRBD1, 5 bases. The V and J ends lost 10 bases and 0 bases respectively, with 18 bases between them. Germline loops: CDR1 MDHEN, CDR2 SYDVKM. The CDR3 is 15 residues long. The CDR3 DNA is TGTGCCATCACTGGGCTGGGGACTGTGAACACTGAAGCTTTCTTT. This codes for CAITGLGTVNTEAFF.

The CDR3 loop reads CATSKSRRGEKLFF. The CDR3 DNA sequence: TGTGCCACCAGCAAATCACGGCGGGGTGAAAAACTGTTTTTT. V gene TRBV15 combines with J gene TRBJ1-4; D unresolved. The V gene lost 4 bases and the J gene lost 7 bases, with 13 bases spanning the gap. The CDR3 is 14 residues long. From germline, CDR1 is LNHNV and CDR2 YYDKDF (reference sequence).

This clone was counted only a few times. The chain employs TRBV29-1 and TRBJ2-7, with D maybe TRBD1 (6 bases). Between the trimmed V and J ends, which lost 5 bases and 5 bases, there was a span of 16 bases. Germline-derived CDR1 and CDR2 are SQVTM and ANQGSEA. CDR3 length equals 13 residues. The CDR3 coding sequence is TGCAGCGTTCCAGGGGTATTCGGGAACGAGCAGTACTTC. Protein sequence: CSVPGVFGNEQYF.

The chain is built from TRBV9 and TRBJ2-2, with 7 bases fitting TRBD2. The CDR3 consists of 14 residues. Germline trimming cut 2 bases from V and 8 bases from J; bases unmatched to any gene: 6. Germline V gene data show CDR1 as SGDLS and CDR2 as YYNGEE. CDR3 in DNA: TGTGCCAGCAGCGTGGGGACTACCGGTGGGGAGCTGTTTTTT. The encoded protein is CASSVGTTGGELFF.

The rearrangement links TRBV28 to TRBJ1-2; perhaps TRBD1 as D (5 bases). CDR1 and CDR2 (germline): MDHEN, SYDVKM. Trimming left V 3 bases short and J 8 bases short, with 7 bases between. CDR3 length equals 11 residues. CDR3 bases: TGTGCCAGCAGTTTCCGGGGGGGCTACACCTTC. Protein sequence: CASSFRGGYTF.

This chain uses TRBV28 with TRBJ1-6, with a weak D call TRBD1 (5 bases). Between the trimmed V and J ends, which lost 1 base and 0 bases, there was a span of 10 bases. CDR3 length: 17 amino acids. Germline values: CDR1 MDHEN, CDR2 SYDVKM. CDR3 protein: CASSLFDRSSYNSPLHF. In DNA, the CDR3 is TGTGCCAGCAGTTTATTTGACAGAAGCTCCTATAATTCACCCCTCCACTTT.

V gene TRBV28 combines with J gene TRBJ2-3; D is unclear. Per germline, CDR1 MDHEN and CDR2 SYDVKM. V gave up 2 bases and J gave up 3 bases, with 6 bases separating them. The CDR3 loop spans 13 amino acids. This chain's CDR3 is CASSLLPTDTQYF. Written as DNA, the CDR3 is TGTGCCAGCAGTTTACTTCCGACAGATACGCAGTATTTT.

This chain uses TRBV2 with TRBJ2-1; 7 nucleotides agree with TRBD1. Germline-derived CDR1 and CDR2 are SNHLY and FYNNEI. This CDR3 contains 14 residues. With 5 bases clipped from V and 5 bases from J, the junction kept 6 bases outside the gene matches. The CDR3 spells CASSRDRNNNEQFF. CDR3 coding DNA: TGTGCCAGCAGTAGGGACAGAAACAACAATGAGCAGTTCTTC.

The count of this clone is one. The J gene is TRBJ2-5, the V gene TRBV9; D possibly corresponds to TRBD2 (6 bases). CDR1 is SGDLS, CDR2 YYNGEE, per germline. V was clipped by 7 bases and J by 4 bases, with 11 bases between them. The CDR3 covers 12 residues. This CDR3 reads CASGTGGETQYF. CDR3 nucleotide sequence: TGTGCCAGCGGGACTGGGGGAGAGACCCAGTACTTC.

A few counts support this clone. The chain carries TRBV19 and TRBJ1-2; weak D call: TRBD1 (6 bases). Germline CDR1 reads LNHDA; CDR2 reads SQIVND (reference sequence). The CDR3 runs 14 residues. Trimming shortened V by 6 bases and J by 0 bases, and 11 bases separated the two germline ends. CDR3 sequence reads: CASSRGTTNYGYTF. The DNA for the CDR3 is TGTGCCAGTAGCAGGGGTACAACTAACTATGGCTACACCTTC. The full variable domain, completed using reference TRBV19 and TRBJ1-2, is DGGITQSPKYLFRKEGQNVTLSCEQNLNHDAMYWYRQDPGQGLRLIYYSQIVNDFQKGDIAEGYSVSREKKESFPLTVTSAQKNPTAFYLCASSRGTTNYGYTFGSGTRLTVV.

The J gene is TRBJ2-7, the V gene TRBV11-3; perhaps TRBD1 as D (5 bases). The CDR3 runs to 14 residues. V lost 5 bases, J lost 2 bases, and 13 bases lay in between. CDR1 is SGHNT, CDR2 YENEEA, per germline. This CDR3 reads CASSPGQFPYEQYF. DNA for the CDR3: TGTGCCAGCAGCCCCGGACAATTCCCCTACGAGCAGTACTTC.

The table lists this clone with a few counts. The chain recombines TRBV27 with TRBJ2-7, with a tentative D call TRBD2 (7 bases). The CDR3 has 15 residues. Germline CDR1 and CDR2: MNHEY and SMNVEV (reference sequence). V lost 0 bases and J 3 bases, leaving 12 bases between the germline ends. The CDR3: CASSLSGGGHYEQYF. The CDR3 DNA follows: TGTGCCAGCAGTTTATCGGGCGGGGGACACTACGAGCAGTACTTC.

The chain joins TRBV28 to TRBJ1-1; TRBD1 agrees at 9 bases. The germline gives CDR1 MDHEN, CDR2 SYDVKM. There are 15 residues in the CDR3. Trimming at V came to 5 bases and at J to 11 bases, leaving 15 bases not matched to a gene. The CDR3 loop is CASSTPTGGKGRAFF. The CDR3 bases are TGTGCCAGCAGTACACCGACAGGGGGGAAGGGAAGGGCTTTCTTT.

The rearrangement links TRBV27 to TRBJ1-1; maybe TRBD1 (5 bases). V lost 1 base and J lost 4, with 7 bases in between. Germline CDR1 MNHEY, CDR2 SMNVEV (reference sequence). The CDR3 spans 13 residues. The CDR3 DNA reads as TGTGCCAGCAGTTTATTCCAGGGCACTGAAGCTTTCTTT. This gives the protein CASSLFQGTEAFF.

The rearrangement uses TRBV5-1 and TRBJ2-3, with D possibly being TRBD2 (6 bases). Germline V lookup: CDR1 SGHRS, CDR2 YFSETQ. This CDR3 spans 13 amino acids. The V end was cut by 5 bases, the J end by 4 bases, with 11 bases between. Here the CDR3 reads CASRRGRSDTQYF. In nucleotides, the CDR3 is TGCGCCAGCAGGCGGGGAAGGTCAGATACGCAGTATTTT.

V is TRBV5-1 and J is TRBJ2-7, with 7 bases matching TRBD1. The junction had 8 bases not matched to a gene; V was cut back by 5 bases and J by 0 bases. CDR1 and CDR2 (germline): SGHRS, YFSETQ. The CDR3 totals 15 residues. CDR3 nucleotide sequence: TGCGCCAGCAGACCAGGGACAGCCCCCTCCTACGAGCAGTACTTC. Its protein product is CASRPGTAPSYEQYF.

V is TRBV19 and J is TRBJ1-1; D is unresolved. Germline CDR1 LNHDA, CDR2 SQIVND (reference sequence). This CDR3 is 15 amino acids long. Deletions cut 5 bases from V and 4 bases from J, with 17 bases between. Here the CDR3 DNA reads TGTGCCAGTAGTCCACAAGGACGGGGAGGCACTGAAGCTTTCTTT. It encodes CASSPQGRGGTEAFF.

V and J are TRBV19 and TRBJ1-1; possible D gene TRBD1, 6 bases. The CDR3 is 16 amino acids. Germline V gene lookup returns CDR1 LNHDA and CDR2 SQIVND (reference sequence). V was pared by 7 bases and J by 2 bases, with 20 bases between. In DNA, the CDR3 is TGTGCCAGTACCGTAAACTTCAGGGGATTCAACACTGAAGCTTTCTTT. Translation: CASTVNFRGFNTEAFF.

The J gene is TRBJ2-7, the V gene TRBV29-1, with D possibly matching TRBD1 (7 bases). This CDR3 spans 13 amino acids. Germline V gives CDR1 SQVTM, CDR2 ANQGSEA. V was shortened by 7 bases and J by 2 bases, with 15 bases between the two germline ends. This CDR3 is CSAGGRGTYEQYF. CDR3 DNA: TGCAGCGCCGGGGGCAGGGGGACCTACGAGCAGTACTTC.

A single count supports this clone. The chain is built from TRBV7-2 and TRBJ1-2; 8 bases agree with TRBD1. CDR1 SGHTA and CDR2 FQGNSA come from the germline V gene. The junction had 10 bases not matched to a gene; V was cut back by 5 bases and J by 8 bases. This CDR3 is built from 14 residues. For the CDR3, the DNA is TGTGCCAGCAGCCCCGACAGGGGCCGCAGAGGCTACACCTTC. This encodes CASSPDRGRRGYTF.

The chain couples TRBV5-6 to TRBJ2-5; possibly TRBD1 for D (6 bases). Trimming removed 2 bases from V and 4 bases from J, with 9 bases in between. Germline CDR1 reads SGHDT; CDR2 reads YYEEEE. The CDR3 length is 13 residues. Written as DNA, the CDR3 is TGTGCCAGCAGCTTACTGGGGGCAGAGACCCAGTACTTC. This encodes CASSLLGAETQYF.